This T cell receptor (beta chain) was sequenced during a study of shared clonotypes between healthy human individuals. Naive CD8 populations comprised CD45RO-negative cells positively selected for CCR7, excluding terminally differentiated effector memory CD45RA+ cells. Assay used: immunoSEQ multiplex PCR; TCRdb lists only in-frame clones, some missing. The repertoire holds about 2,100,000 clones, with approximately 94% as singletons. Material for sequencing was naive CD8+ T cells from PBMCs. The sequence was obtained from a man aged 18 to 30 in good health. Some clones in this sample may be carry-over from other donors' samples.

For the CDR3, the DNA is TGTGCCAGCAGCTCCCCCGTGGTGGGAGCGTCCTACGAGCAGTACTTC. This gives the protein CASSSPVVGASYEQYF. J is TRBJ2-7 and V is TRBV7-9, with a tentative D call TRBD2 (5 bases). The CDR3 runs to 16 residues. Trimming took 4 bases from V and 1 from J, leaving 17 bases between them. The germline V gene has CDR1 SEHNR and CDR2 FQNEAQ (reference sequence).